The rows below give T cell receptor beta chains drawn from one sample of a study of blood T cell repertoires in COVID-19. The assay was immunoSEQ multiplex PCR, and TCRdb's table has in-frame clones only and misses some. In the table there are approximately 360,000 clones, roughly 90% of which are singletons. Sequenced: peripheral blood. These receptors came from a man aged 18 to 35 with active or convalescent COVID-19. Each CDR3 is given with its conserved first and last residue. Size is omitted from some rows. Given values are once, few, many or a class for expanded clones.

J | V | size | CDR3
TRBJ1-2 | TRBV28 | . | CASRRQGMAYGYTF
TRBJ1-2 | TRBV12-3/TRBV12-4 | few | CASSSRTGKGYTF
TRBJ1-2 | TRBV7-3 | . | CASSFSQGVYGYTF
TRBJ2-7 | TRBV28 | . | CASGRTISYEQYF
TRBJ1-2 | TRBV19 | . | CASVPRRGMPDYGYTF
TRBJ2-7 | TRBV11-3 | . | CASSLGLANEQYF
TRBJ2-3 | TRBV20-1 | once | CSAPFPDTQYF
TRBJ2-7 | TRBV7-8 | . | CASSLAGASNEQYF
TRBJ2-5 | TRBV18 | . | CASSPLPGQQETQYF
TRBJ1-3 | TRBV29-1 | . | CSVSPLTGLTRESGNTIYF
TRBJ1-2 | TRBV7-2 | . | CASSFFGGYTF
TRBJ2-2 | TRBV9 | . | CASSGLAGGLAGELFF
TRBJ2-7 | TRBV7-3 | . | CASSLNGNSYEQYF
TRBJ1-2 | TRBV7-2 | . | CASSADRYFGYTF
TRBJ1-2 | TRBV2 | . | CASREDSYGYTF
TRBJ1-2 | TRBV29-1 | . | CSVGFREDYGYTF
TRBJ1-1 | TRBV4-2 | . | CASSQDNRGNTEAFF
TRBJ2-7 | TRBV24-1 | . | CATSDGTGQNFYEQYF
TRBJ1-2 | TRBV7-9 | . | CASSWDSNYGYTF
TRBJ2-7 | TRBV20-1 | few | CSASPSSYEQYF
TRBJ2-2 | TRBV19 | . | CASKWGPGDTGELFF
TRBJ1-2 | TRBV6-5 | . | CASSYRTGPGGYTF
TRBJ2-1 | TRBV18 | once | CASSPQGSYNEQFF
TRBJ2-2 | TRBV5-1 | . | CASSPGQGYTGELFF
TRBJ1-4 | TRBV28 | . | CASSLVELATNEKLFF
TRBJ2-7 | TRBV28 | . | CATHDRVLEQYF
TRBJ1-1 | TRBV15 | . | CATSRPKGAQTEAFF
TRBJ2-7 | TRBV7-9 | . | CASSSSGGTGWSYEQYF
TRBJ1-2 | TRBV4-1 | . | CASSQAGLIYGYTF
TRBJ2-7 | TRBV27 | . | CASSFGTGFMYF
TRBJ1-1 | TRBV29-1 | few | CSVEGQGGVNTEAFF
TRBJ2-7 | TRBV19 | . | CATGQGVSEQYF
TRBJ2-3 | TRBV6-6 | many | CASRRGTSGSRDTQYF
TRBJ2-3 | TRBV24-1 | . | CATSDLSRPGTDTQYF
TRBJ1-4 | TRBV4-3 | . | CASSPTRDTRRTNEKLFF
TRBJ1-5 | TRBV2 | . | CASSEAVSNQPQHF
TRBJ1-1 | TRBV7-2 | once | CASSLYSTEAFF
TRBJ2-3 | TRBV5-6 | . | CASSGVAQANLRGDTQYF
TRBJ2-7 | TRBV27 | . | CASSFGSAEGGQYF
TRBJ1-6 | TRBV11-2 | . | CASSNTGSYYNSPLHF
TRBJ2-7 | TRBV5-4 | . | CASSSPREGYEQYF
TRBJ2-1 | TRBV5-8 | . | CASSLINRAYNEQFF
TRBJ2-2 | TRBV6-4 | . | CASRTDYHTGELFF
TRBJ1-2 | TRBV6-2/TRBV6-3 | . | CASSARGQIVNYGYTF
TRBJ1-4 | TRBV27 | . | CASSSRDEKLFF
TRBJ2-3 | TRBV15 | . | CATSRDGGRGTDTQYF
TRBJ1-6 | TRBV5-6 | once | CASSLSTVVRSPLHF
TRBJ1-4 | TRBV5-5 | . | CASRLGQVEANEKLFF
TRBJ2-7 | TRBV19 | . | CASSIEAGGNPYEQYF
TRBJ2-3 | TRBV19 | . | CASSRKRGSTDTQYF
TRBJ1-2 | TRBV10-3 | once | CAISESWTANYGYTF
TRBJ2-3 | TRBV4-3 | . | CASSQDPLAGVADTQYF
TRBJ2-3 | TRBV9 | . | CASSVGAGGSDTQYF
TRBJ1-1 | TRBV3-1/TRBV3-2 | . | CASSEGESAAFF
TRBJ2-7 | TRBV29-1 | . | CSVVLANYEQYF